The 7 T cell receptor beta chains reported below all come from one sample, sequenced in a study of blood T cells in healthy people across ages. It was with a sample-barcoded 5' primer and a J-beta primer mix that a second PCR of roughly 6 to 11 cycles was run. In TCRdb, the 5' RACE reads were re-called with MiXCR into one record per CDR3 protein. The sample consists of 800,000 to 950,000 distinct CDR3 sequences, 25% to 35% of them appearing once. The sample also formed part of further work on T cells of mothers and their children.

The specimen sequenced was blood. These receptors were taken from a woman aged 40 to 50 in good health.

This clonotype was observed at least ten times. The chain has TRBV7-9 and TRBJ2-5; TRBD2 aligns across 8 bases. The CDR3 extends over 16 amino acids. Germline V gene sequence: CDR1 SEHNR, CDR2 FQNEAQ (reference sequence). The V segment lost 5 bases and the J segment 4 bases; nucleotides outside the gene matches: 12. The CDR3 here is CASSPVGGASGETQYF. The CDR3 nucleotides are TGTGCCAGCAGCCCGGTCGGGGGGGCATCAGGAGAGACCCAGTACTTC. Full variable domain (rest looked up from reference TRBV7-9 and TRBJ2-5): DTGVSQNPRHKITKRGQNVTFRCDPISEHNRLYWYRQTLGQGPEFLTYFQNEAQLEKSRLLSDRFSAERPKGSFSTLEIQRTEQGDSAMYLCASSPVGGASGETQYFGPGTRLLVL.

This clonotype was counted between two and nine times. With a much larger clone just one base away, this may be a read error. CDR3 nucleotides: TGCAGTGCTAGAGATCGGGATGAGCAGTTCTTC. Its protein product is CSARDRDEQFF. The chain is built from TRBV20-1 and TRBJ2-1; D remains ambiguous. The CDR3 runs to 11 residues. Germline values: CDR1 DFQATT, CDR2 SNEGSKA (reference sequence). The germline V and J ends were trimmed by 0 bases and 8 bases, with 5 bases remaining between them.

The genes are TRBV12-3 or TRBV12-4 and TRBJ2-7, with TRBD2 identical over 12 bases. The CDR3 has 15 amino acids. V gave up 2 bases and J gave up 5 bases; unmatched junction bases: 4. As DNA, the CDR3 is TGTGCCAGCAGTTTACTAGCGGGAGGGGCCCACGAGCAGTACTTC. It encodes CASSLLAGGAHEQYF.

This chain uses TRBV12-3 or TRBV12-4 with TRBJ1-1, with 7 positions matching TRBD1. Germline trimming cut 6 bases from V and 1 base from J; bases unmatched to any gene: 11. This CDR3 is built from 16 residues. The CDR3: CASRLRTGHPNTEAFF. The DNA for the CDR3 is TGTGCCAGCAGACTTAGGACAGGACACCCGAACACTGAAGCTTTCTTT.

V gene TRBV5-1 combines with J gene TRBJ2-3; a possible D gene is TRBD2 (6 bases). This CDR3 has 16 amino acids. V lost 0 bases and J 2 bases, leaving 13 bases between the germline ends. The germline V gene has CDR1 SGHRS and CDR2 YFSETQ. CDR3 sequence (DNA): TGCGCCAGCAGCTTGGGAGTGAGGAGGGACACAGATACGCAGTATTTT. The encoded protein is CASSLGVRRDTDTQYF.

This clonotype has at least ten counts. The J gene is TRBJ1-1, the V gene TRBV7-2; 9 bases fit TRBD1. The germline gives CDR1 SGHTA, CDR2 FQGNSA. The junction had 9 bases not matched to a gene; V was cut back by 5 bases and J by 5 bases. This CDR3 has 15 residues. The CDR3 protein is CASSLRQGGGTEAFF. The CDR3, as DNA: TGTGCCAGCAGCCTCCGACAGGGGGGAGGTACTGAAGCTTTCTTT. The full variable domain, completed using reference TRBV7-2 and TRBJ1-1, is GAGVSQSPSNKVTEKGKDVELRCDPISGHTALYWYRQSLGQGLEFLIYFQGNSAPDKSGLPSDRFSAERTGGSVSTLTIQRTQQEDSAVYLCASSLRQGGGTEAFFGQGTRLTVV.

With respect to this clonotype: A much larger clonotype is one base distant, so this may be a read error. This chain connects TRBV20-1 to TRBJ2-7, with 8 bases fitting TRBD1. The trim removed 2 bases at V and 5 bases at J, leaving 8 bases unmatched. CDR1 and CDR2 (germline): DFQATT, SNEGSKA (reference sequence). The length of the CDR3 is 14 residues. The CDR3 DNA follows: TGCAGTGCTAGAACCCCGACAGGGGTCGACGAGCAGTACTTC. Its protein is CSARTPTGVDEQYF.